The clone carrying this TCR beta chain was counted many times. The antigen is undetermined. These data are taken from a study of identical twins. Study-level findings and limits: Sequences that were out-of-frame, alpha and twin-shared displayed an excess of low generation probability. Sharing of beta out-of-frame sequences by twins showed a weaker excess. The authors noted that invariant MAIT and iNKT cells could partly confound zero-insertion analyses.

In TCRdb, the 5' RACE reads were re-called with MiXCR into one record per CDR3 protein. The sample consists of around 960,000 distinct CDR3 sequences, approximately 13% of them appearing once. These data are also associated with another study on yellow fever vaccine responses in identical twins.

This TCR derives from a woman aged 18-35 years in good health. Sample: PBMCs.

The CDR3 bases are TGCAGTGCTAGTGGGCTCAGCGGAAACATTCAGTACTTC. Amino acids: CSASGLSGNIQYF. The chain combines TRBV20-1 with TRBJ2-4; tentatively, D is TRBD2 (5 bases). The CDR3 loop spans 13 amino acids. The V and J ends lost 3 bases and 6 bases respectively, with 12 bases between them. CDR1 and CDR2 (germline): DFQATT, SNEGSKA (reference sequence).